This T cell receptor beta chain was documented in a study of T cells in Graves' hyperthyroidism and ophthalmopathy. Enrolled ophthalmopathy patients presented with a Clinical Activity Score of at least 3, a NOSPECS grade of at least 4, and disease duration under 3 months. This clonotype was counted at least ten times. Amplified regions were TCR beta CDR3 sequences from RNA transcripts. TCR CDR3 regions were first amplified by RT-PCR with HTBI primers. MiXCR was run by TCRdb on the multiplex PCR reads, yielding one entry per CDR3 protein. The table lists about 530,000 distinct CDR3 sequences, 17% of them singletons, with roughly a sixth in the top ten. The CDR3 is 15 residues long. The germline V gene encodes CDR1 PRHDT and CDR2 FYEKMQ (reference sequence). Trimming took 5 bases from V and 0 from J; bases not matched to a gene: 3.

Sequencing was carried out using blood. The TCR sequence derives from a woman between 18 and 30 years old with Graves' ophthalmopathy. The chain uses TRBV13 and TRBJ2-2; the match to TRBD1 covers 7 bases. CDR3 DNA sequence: TGTGCCAGCAGCGACAGGGTCGCGAACACCGGGGAGCTGTTTTTT. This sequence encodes CASSDRVANTGELFF.